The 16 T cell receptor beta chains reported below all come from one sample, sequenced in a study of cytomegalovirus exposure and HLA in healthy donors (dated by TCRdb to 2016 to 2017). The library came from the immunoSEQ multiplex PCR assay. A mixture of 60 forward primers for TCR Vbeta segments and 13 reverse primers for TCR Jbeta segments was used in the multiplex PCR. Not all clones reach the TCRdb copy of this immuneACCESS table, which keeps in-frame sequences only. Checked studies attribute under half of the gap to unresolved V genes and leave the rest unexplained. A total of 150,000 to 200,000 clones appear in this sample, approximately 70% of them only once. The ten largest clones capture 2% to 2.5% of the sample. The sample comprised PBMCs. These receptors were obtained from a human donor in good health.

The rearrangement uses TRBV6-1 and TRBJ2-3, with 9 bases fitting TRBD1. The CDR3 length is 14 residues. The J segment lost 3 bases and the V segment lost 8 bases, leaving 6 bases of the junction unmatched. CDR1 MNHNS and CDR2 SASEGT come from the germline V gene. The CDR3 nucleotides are TGTGCCAGCGTTACCGGGACAGGGACAGATACGCAGTATTTT. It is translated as CASVTGTGTDTQYF.

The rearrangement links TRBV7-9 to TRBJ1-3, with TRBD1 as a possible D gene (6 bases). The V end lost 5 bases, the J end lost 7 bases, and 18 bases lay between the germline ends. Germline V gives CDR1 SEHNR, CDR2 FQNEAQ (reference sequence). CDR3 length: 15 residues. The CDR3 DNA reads TGTGCCAGCAGCCCAAGGGGGACGTTTGGTAACACCATATATTTT. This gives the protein CASSPRGTFGNTIYF. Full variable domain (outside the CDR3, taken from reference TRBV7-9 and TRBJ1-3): DTGVSQNPRHKITKRGQNVTFRCDPISEHNRLYWYRQTLGQGPEFLTYFQNEAQLEKSRLLSDRFSAERPKGSFSTLEIQRTEQGDSAMYLCASSPRGTFGNTIYFGEGSWLTVV.

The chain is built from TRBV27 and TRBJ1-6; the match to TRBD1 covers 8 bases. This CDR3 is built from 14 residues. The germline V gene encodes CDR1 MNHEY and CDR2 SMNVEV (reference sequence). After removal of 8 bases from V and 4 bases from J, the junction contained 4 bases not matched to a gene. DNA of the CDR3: TGTGCCAGCCTTAGGACAGGGTATAATTCACCCCTCCACTTT. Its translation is CASLRTGYNSPLHF.

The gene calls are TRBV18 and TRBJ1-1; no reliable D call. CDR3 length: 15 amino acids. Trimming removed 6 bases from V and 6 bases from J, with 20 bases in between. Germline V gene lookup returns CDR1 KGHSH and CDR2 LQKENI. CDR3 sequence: CASSLTFVPEAEAFF. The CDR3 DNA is TGTGCCAGCTCCTTAACATTCGTTCCGGAGGCTGAAGCTTTCTTT. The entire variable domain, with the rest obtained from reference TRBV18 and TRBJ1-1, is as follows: NAGVMQNPRHLVRRRGQEARLRCSPMKGHSHVYWYRQLPEEGLKFMVYLQKENIIDESGMPKERFSAEFPKEGPSILRIQQVVRGDSAAYFCASSLTFVPEAEAFFGQGTRLTVV.

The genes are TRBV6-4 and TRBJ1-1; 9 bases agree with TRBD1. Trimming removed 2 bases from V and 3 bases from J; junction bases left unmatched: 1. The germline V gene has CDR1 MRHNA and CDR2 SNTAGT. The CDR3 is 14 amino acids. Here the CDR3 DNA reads TGTGCCAGCAGTGACCGGACAGGGGACACTGAAGCTTTCTTT. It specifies CASSDRTGDTEAFF.

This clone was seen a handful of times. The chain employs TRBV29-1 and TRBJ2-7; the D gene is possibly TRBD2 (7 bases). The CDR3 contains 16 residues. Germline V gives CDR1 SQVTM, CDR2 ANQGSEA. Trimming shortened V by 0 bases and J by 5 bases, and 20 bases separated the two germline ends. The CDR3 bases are TGCAGCGTTGAAGATCTCGGGGGGCCGGGGGGTAACGAGCAGTACTTC. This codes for CSVEDLGGPGGNEQYF.

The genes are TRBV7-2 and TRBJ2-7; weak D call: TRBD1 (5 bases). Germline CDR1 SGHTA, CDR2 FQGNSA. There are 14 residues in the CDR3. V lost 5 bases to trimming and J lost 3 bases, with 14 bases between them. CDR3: CASSPLTGFYEQYF. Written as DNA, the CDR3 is TGTGCCAGCAGCCCACTCACAGGCTTCTACGAGCAGTACTTC.

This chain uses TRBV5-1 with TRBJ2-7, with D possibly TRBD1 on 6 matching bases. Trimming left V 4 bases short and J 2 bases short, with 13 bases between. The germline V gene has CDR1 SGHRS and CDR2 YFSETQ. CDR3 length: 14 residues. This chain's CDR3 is CASSLTGQAYEQYF. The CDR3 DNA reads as TGCGCCAGCAGCCTAACGGGACAAGCCTACGAGCAGTACTTC.

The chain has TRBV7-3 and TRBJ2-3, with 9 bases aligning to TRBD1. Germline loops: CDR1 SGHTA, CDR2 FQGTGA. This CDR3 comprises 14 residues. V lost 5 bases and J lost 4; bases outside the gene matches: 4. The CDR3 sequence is CASSPGQGPDTQYF. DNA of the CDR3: TGTGCCAGCAGCCCGGGACAGGGACCAGATACGCAGTATTTT.

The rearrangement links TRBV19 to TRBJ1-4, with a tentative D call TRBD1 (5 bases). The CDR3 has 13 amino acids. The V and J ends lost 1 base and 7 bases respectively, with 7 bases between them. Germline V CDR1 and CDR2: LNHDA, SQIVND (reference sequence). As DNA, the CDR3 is TGTGCCAGTAGTATAGGGCAGGGTGAAAAACTGTTTTTT. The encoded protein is CASSIGQGEKLFF.

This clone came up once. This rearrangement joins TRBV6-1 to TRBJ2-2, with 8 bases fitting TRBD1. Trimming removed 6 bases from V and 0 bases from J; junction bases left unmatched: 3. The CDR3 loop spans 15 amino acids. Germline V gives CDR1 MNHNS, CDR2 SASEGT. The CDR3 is CASSRTGPNTGELFF. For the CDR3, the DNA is TGTGCCAGCAGCCGGACAGGGCCGAACACCGGGGAGCTGTTTTTT.

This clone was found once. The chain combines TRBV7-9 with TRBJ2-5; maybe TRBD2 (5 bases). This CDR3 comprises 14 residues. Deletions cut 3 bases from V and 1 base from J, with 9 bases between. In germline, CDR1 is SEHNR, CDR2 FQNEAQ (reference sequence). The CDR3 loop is CASSFTGIQETQYF. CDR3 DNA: TGTGCCAGCAGCTTTACCGGGATCCAAGAGACCCAGTACTTC.

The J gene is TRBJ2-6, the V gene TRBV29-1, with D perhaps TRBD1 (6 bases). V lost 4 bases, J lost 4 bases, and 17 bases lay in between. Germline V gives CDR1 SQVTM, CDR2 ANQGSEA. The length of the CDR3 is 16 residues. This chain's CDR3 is CSVAGDLNSGANVLTF. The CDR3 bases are TGCAGCGTTGCAGGGGACCTTAACTCAGGGGCCAACGTCCTGACTTTC.

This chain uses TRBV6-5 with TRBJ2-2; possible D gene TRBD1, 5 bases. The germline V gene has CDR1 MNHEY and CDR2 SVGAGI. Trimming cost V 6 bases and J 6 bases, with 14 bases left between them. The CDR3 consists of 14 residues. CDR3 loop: CASRAPGNPGELFF. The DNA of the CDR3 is TGTGCCAGCAGAGCCCCAGGGAATCCCGGGGAGCTGTTTTTT.

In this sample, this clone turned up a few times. In nucleotides, the CDR3 is TGTGCCATCGGACAGGGAGACACTGAAGCTTTCTTT. Amino acid sequence: CAIGQGDTEAFF. The chain couples TRBV10-3 to TRBJ1-1; the match to TRBD1 covers 8 bases. J gave up 3 bases and V 8 bases, and 2 bases lay outside the gene matches. Germline lookup yields CDR1 ENHRY and CDR2 SYGVKD. The CDR3 extends over 12 amino acids.

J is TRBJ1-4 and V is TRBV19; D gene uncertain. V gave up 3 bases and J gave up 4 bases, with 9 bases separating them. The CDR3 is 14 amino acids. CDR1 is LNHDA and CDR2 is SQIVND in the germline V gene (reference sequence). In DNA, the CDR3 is TGTGCCAGTAGTATGTCGGGAGGTAATGAAAAACTGTTTTTT. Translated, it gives CASSMSGGNEKLFF.